These T cell receptor beta chains were read from a single sample in a study of radiation and T cells in renal cell carcinoma. Data came from immunoSEQ multiplex PCR; TCRdb stores just in-frame clones and leaves some out. Here the sample spans 140,000 or so clones, around nine tenths being singletons. This material consisted of blood, taken from a patient whose treatment included radiotherapy and nephrectomy. These receptors were obtained from a woman aged 50 to 60 with renal cell carcinoma. Both conserved end residues are part of each CDR3. Fields, in order: D gene, clone size, V gene, J gene, CDR3 DNA, CDR3 protein. The D gene is left open where the match is weak. Size is stated for part of the rows, as once, few or many counts, or as a class when the clone is expanded.

-	-	TRBV28	TRBJ2-7	TGTGCCAGCAGCCCCTCCTTCTCCTACGAGCAGTACTTC	CASSPSFSYEQYF
-	-	TRBV10-3	TRBJ2-6	TGTGCCATCAGTGTGCCCGGGGGACGGCCCTCTGGGGCCAACGTCCTGACTTTC	CAISVPGGRPSGANVLTF
-	-	TRBV7-9	TRBJ2-5	TGTGCCAGCAGCTTAAGGTCAGTCGACGAGACCCAGTACTTC	CASSLRSVDETQYF
TRBD1	-	TRBV5-6	TRBJ1-6	TGTGCCAGCAGCTTGACAGGGGCGGGTTCACCCCTCCACTTT	CASSLTGAGSPLHF
TRBD1	-	TRBV6-5	TRBJ1-1	TGTGCCAGCAGTGCCTGGACAGGGAGGACTGAAGCTTTCTTT	CASSAWTGRTEAFF
TRBD2	-	TRBV29-1	TRBJ2-7	TGCAGCGCTGGGACTAGCGGGGCTCACGAGCAGTACTTC	CSAGTSGAHEQYF
-	-	TRBV7-2	TRBJ1-5	TGTGCCAGCAGCTTAGTGCACGGCAGCAATCAGCCCCAGCATTTT	CASSLVHGSNQPQHF
TRBD1	-	TRBV5-1	TRBJ1-1	TGCGCCAGCAGCCCCCGACAGGGGGCCGCTGAAGCTTTCTTT	CASSPRQGAAEAFF
-	-	TRBV9	TRBJ1-1	TGTGCCAGCAGCGTTGGGTCCCTGATGAACACTGAAGCTTTCTTT	CASSVGSLMNTEAFF
-	-	TRBV30	TRBJ2-5	TGTGCCTGGAGTGCGGGAAAAGAGACCCAGTACTTC	CAWSAGKETQYF
-	-	TRBV4-3	TRBJ1-1	TGCGCCAGCAGCCACTATATCCGGGGCGGTCGCACTGAAGCTTTCTTT	CASSHYIRGGRTEAFF
-	-	TRBV25-1	TRBJ2-1	TGTGCCAGCAGGATATTTTCCAATGAGCAGTTCTTC	CASRIFSNEQFF
TRBD2	-	TRBV5-1	TRBJ2-7	TGCGCCAGCAGCCCCGCTAGCGGGGGTAGTTACGAGCAGTACTTC	CASSPASGGSYEQYF
TRBD2	-	TRBV2	TRBJ2-3	TGTGCCAGCAGTGCCTTGCAGGGAGCGGGGGGTCCTAGCACAGATACGCAGTATTTT	CASSALQGAGGPSTDTQYF
-	-	TRBV5-1	TRBJ2-7	TGCGCCAGCAGCCCAGGGGACGGTCCCTACGAGCAGTACTTC	CASSPGDGPYEQYF
TRBD1	-	TRBV25-1	TRBJ1-6	TGTGCCAGCAGCCCTGCTAGGACAGGGATCTCACCCCTCCACTTT	CASSPARTGISPLHF
-	-	TRBV27	TRBJ2-6	TGTGCCAGCAGTTATATCCCCCTTAGGGCTGGGGCCAACGTCCTGACTTTC	CASSYIPLRAGANVLTF
-	-	TRBV7-9	TRBJ2-3	TGTGCCAGCAGCCCGGGGGGCGCGGTCGGGCAGTATTTT	CASSPGGAVGQYF
-	-	TRBV7-9	TRBJ2-1	TGTGCCAGCAGCCCCCCCGTTCCGGGGGCTGGGAATGAGCAGTTCTTC	CASSPPVPGAGNEQFF
TRBD2	-	TRBV9	TRBJ2-5	TGTGCCAGCAGCCCCTCGGGGGGGACTAGCGGGGGACCCCAAGAGACCCAGTACTTC	CASSPSGGTSGGPQETQYF
-	-	TRBV11-3	TRBJ1-2	TGTGCCAGCAGCGCAGCAGGGTATGGCTACACCTTC	CASSAAGYGYTF
TRBD2	-	TRBV7-9	TRBJ2-3	TGTGCCAGCAGCCTCCTAGCGGGGGGGAAGTTCTCGTCAGATACGCAGTATTTT	CASSLLAGGKFSSDTQYF
-	-	TRBV6-6	TRBJ1-3	TGTGCCAGCACCGGACCGGAGGCTGGAAACACCATATATTTT	CASTGPEAGNTIYF
-	-	TRBV4-3	TRBJ1-2	TGCGCCAGCAGCCAAGGCTATGGCTACACCTTC	CASSQGYGYTF
-	-	TRBV6-5	TRBJ1-1	TGTGCCAGCAGACGCACTGTGAACACTGAAGCTTTCTTT	CASRRTVNTEAFF
-	-	TRBV28	TRBJ1-1	TGTGCCAGCAGCACGACTGTTCCGCCTGAAGCTTTCTTT	CASSTTVPPEAFF
-	-	TRBV6-1	TRBJ1-4	TGTGCCAGCAGTGGGGGGGGATCTATAGCGGGATTTAATGAAAAACTGTTTTTT	CASSGGGSIAGFNEKLFF
-	-	TRBV11-1	TRBJ2-5	TGTGCCAGCAGCTTAAGTTCACACCAAGAGACCCAGTACTTC	CASSLSSHQETQYF
TRBD2	-	TRBV6-6	TRBJ2-1	TGTGCCAGCAGTAACCCAGCGGGGGGAACCTACAATGAGCAGTTCTTC	CASSNPAGGTYNEQFF
-	-	TRBV7-9	TRBJ1-1	TGTGCCAGCAGCTTAGCAGCGAACACTGAAGCTTTCTTT	CASSLAANTEAFF
-	-	TRBV4-3	TRBJ1-3	TGCGCCAGCAGCCAAGGGGAAGGGGTAGTCGGAAACACCATATATTTT	CASSQGEGVVGNTIYF
TRBD2	-	TRBV4-1	TRBJ2-3	TGCGCCAGCAGCCAAGACGGAGCGGGGGGATACACAGATACGCAGTATTTT	CASSQDGAGGYTDTQYF
TRBD1	-	TRBV7-2	TRBJ2-2	TGTGCCAGCAGCGTTTACAGGGGTGTAGCGGGGGAGCTGTTTTTT	CASSVYRGVAGELFF
-	-	TRBV5-1	TRBJ2-4	TGCGCCAGCAGCTTGGAACCAGGGGAAAGAGCCAAAAACATTCAGTACTTC	CASSLEPGERAKNIQYF
-	-	TRBV2	TRBJ2-7	TGTGCCAGCAGTGTTCAACGATACGAGCAGTACTTC	CASSVQRYEQYF
-	-	TRBV27	TRBJ1-6	TGTGCCAGCAGTTTAGCGAAACAGACGAACTATAATTCACCCCTCCACTTT	CASSLAKQTNYNSPLHF
TRBD1	-	TRBV5-8	TRBJ1-6	TGTGCCAGCAGCTACTACAGGGGGGACGCCTATAATTCACCCCTCCACTTT	CASSYYRGDAYNSPLHF
-	-	TRBV2	TRBJ1-2	TGTGCCAGCAGCCCGGTTAGACAGAACTATGGCTACACCTTC	CASSPVRQNYGYTF
-	-	TRBV29-1	TRBJ2-3	TGCAGCGTGTACAGGGCAGATACGCAGTATTTT	CSVYRADTQYF
-	-	TRBV6-6	TRBJ1-2	TGTGCCAGCATTCGTGGGGAGGGGGGCGATGGCTACACCTTC	CASIRGEGGDGYTF
-	-	TRBV5-1	TRBJ2-3	TGCGCCAGCAGCTTGGCCTCGATTAGCACAGATACGCAGTATTTT	CASSLASISTDTQYF
-	-	TRBV11-3	TRBJ2-3	TGTGCCAGCAGCTCCCACGATCTCCCAGATACGCAGTATTTT	CASSSHDLPDTQYF
TRBD2	-	TRBV6-5	TRBJ2-7	TGTGCCAGCAGTTACTCGCGGGGGAATGGCGAGCAGTACTTC	CASSYSRGNGEQYF
TRBD1	-	TRBV5-4	TRBJ2-4	TGTGCCAGCAGCCCTCCGCCGGGACAGGGGAGTGGCGGAAACATTCAGTACTTC	CASSPPPGQGSGGNIQYF
-	-	TRBV7-7	TRBJ2-2	TGTGCTAGCAGCTTAGATACAGCGACGAACACCGGGGAGCTGTTTTTT	CASSLDTATNTGELFF
-	-	TRBV6-6	TRBJ2-1	TGTGCCAGCAAAATAGCCCAGGGGAGAAATGAGCAGTTCTTC	CASKIAQGRNEQFF
-	once	TRBV5-1	TRBJ2-7	TGCGCCAGCAGCTTGGTCCTGGGAAAAGACGAGCAGTACTTC	CASSLVLGKDEQYF
-	-	TRBV6-6	TRBJ2-4	TGTGCCAGCAGAATTACATCGGACATTCAGTACTTC	CASRITSDIQYF
-	-	TRBV9	TRBJ1-4	TGTGCCAGCAGCGTAGATTTGGGATCTAATGAAAAACTGTTTTTT	CASSVDLGSNEKLFF
-	-	TRBV10-3	TRBJ1-3	TGTGCCATCAGTGATGGGGGAAAAACGTACTCTGGAAACACCATATATTTT	CAISDGGKTYSGNTIYF
TRBD1	-	TRBV19	TRBJ1-5	TGTGCCAGTAGTCCAAGGACAGGGGAATGGTCTCAGCCCCAGCATTTT	CASSPRTGEWSQPQHF
-	few	TRBV5-1	TRBJ2-3	TGCGCCAGCAGCTTGAGGACCACAGATACGCAGTATTTT	CASSLRTTDTQYF
-	-	TRBV10-3	TRBJ2-1	TGTGCCATCAGTGGGACGCTTAAGGAGGCTTCCTCCTACAATGAGCAGTTCTTC	CAISGTLKEASSYNEQFF
-	few	TRBV5-1	TRBJ1-1	TGCGCCAGCAGCTTGGACCCAGGGGCTATGAACACTGAAGCTTTCTTT	CASSLDPGAMNTEAFF
-	-	TRBV4-3	TRBJ1-2	TGCGCCAGCAGCCAAGATCGCTTCTATGGCTACACCTTC	CASSQDRFYGYTF
TRBD2	-	TRBV19	TRBJ2-5	TGTGCCAGTAGTTCTAGCGGGGCCTGGGAGACCCAGTACTTC	CASSSSGAWETQYF
-	-	TRBV30	TRBJ2-1	TGTGCCTGGAGTGACTCCCCCTACAATGAGCAGTTCTTC	CAWSDSPYNEQFF
TRBD1	-	TRBV7-2	TRBJ2-7	TGTGCCAGCAGCTCCACAGGGGGCTCGGGGGAGCAGTACTTC	CASSSTGGSGEQYF
-	-	TRBV7-9	TRBJ2-7	TGTGCCAGCACCATCGGCAGGGGCGAGCAGTACTTC	CASTIGRGEQYF